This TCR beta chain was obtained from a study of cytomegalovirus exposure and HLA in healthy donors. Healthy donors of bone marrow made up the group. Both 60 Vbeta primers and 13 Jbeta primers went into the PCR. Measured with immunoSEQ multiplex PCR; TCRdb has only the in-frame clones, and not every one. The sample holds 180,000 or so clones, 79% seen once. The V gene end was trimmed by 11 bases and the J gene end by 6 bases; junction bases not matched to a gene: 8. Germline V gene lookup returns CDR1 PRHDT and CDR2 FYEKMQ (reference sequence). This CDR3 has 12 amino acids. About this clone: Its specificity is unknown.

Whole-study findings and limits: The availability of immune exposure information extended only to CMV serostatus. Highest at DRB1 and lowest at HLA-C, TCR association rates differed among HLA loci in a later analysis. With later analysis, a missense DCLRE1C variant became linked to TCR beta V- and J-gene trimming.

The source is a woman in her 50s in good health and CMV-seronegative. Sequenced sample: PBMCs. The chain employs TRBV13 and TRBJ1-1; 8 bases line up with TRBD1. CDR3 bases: TGTGCCGGAGGGACAGGAGGTGCTGAAGCTTTCTTT. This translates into CAGGTGGAEAFF.